This T cell receptor (beta chain) stems from a study of cytomegalovirus exposure and HLA in healthy donors. Study as a whole: In a later analysis, the roughly 120 validation repertoires were reported to have used the same platform as the 600 to 800 first-cohort repertoires.

CDR1 and CDR2 (germline): GTSNPN, SVGIG (reference sequence). This CDR3 has 13 residues. Trimming removed 7 bases at V and 0 bases at J, with 10 bases between. Clones were sequenced by immunoSEQ multiplex PCR, and TCRdb holds only the in-frame ones, with some missing. The sample includes around 200,000 clones, 81% seen only once; the top ten take around 1.2%. General study results and limits: There were some public TCRs occurring in many donors, but most TCR sequences were rare. The study put 150 to 200 TCR beta chains on its list as cytomegalovirus-associated. A few CMV-associated chains proved CMV antigen-specific in vitro.

As regards this clone: What it recognizes is unknown.

This chain uses TRBV30 with TRBJ1-3; perhaps TRBD1 as D (5 bases). The source is a woman in her 30s in good health and CMV-seronegative. The sequenced material came from PBMCs. The CDR3 nucleotides read TGTGCCTCTACGGACATCTCTGGAAACACCATATATTTT. Residues: CASTDISGNTIYF. The full variable domain, completed using reference TRBV30 and TRBJ1-3, is SQTIHQWPATLVQPVGSPLSLECTVEGTSNPNLYWYRQAAGRGLQLLFYSVGIGQISSEVPQNLSASRPQDRQFILSSKKLLLSDSGFYLCASTDISGNTIYFGEGSWLTVV.